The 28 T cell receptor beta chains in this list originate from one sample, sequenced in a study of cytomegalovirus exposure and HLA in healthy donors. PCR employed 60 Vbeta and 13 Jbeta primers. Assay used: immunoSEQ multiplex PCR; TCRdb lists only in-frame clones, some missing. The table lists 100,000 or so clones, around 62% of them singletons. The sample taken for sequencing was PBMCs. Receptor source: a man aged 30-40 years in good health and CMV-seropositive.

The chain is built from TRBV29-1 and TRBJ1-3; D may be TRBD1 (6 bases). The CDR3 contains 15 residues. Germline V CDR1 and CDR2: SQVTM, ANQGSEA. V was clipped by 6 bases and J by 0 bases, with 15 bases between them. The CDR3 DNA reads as TGCAGCGTCGACTTGGGACACTTCTCTGGAAACACCATATATTTT. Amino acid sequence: CSVDLGHFSGNTIYF.

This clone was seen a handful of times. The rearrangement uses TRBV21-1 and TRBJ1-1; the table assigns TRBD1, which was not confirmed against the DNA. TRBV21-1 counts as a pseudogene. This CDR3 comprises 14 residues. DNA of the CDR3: TGTGCCAGCAGCAGACAGGACATGAACACTGAAGCTTTCTTT. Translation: CASSRQDMNTEAFF.

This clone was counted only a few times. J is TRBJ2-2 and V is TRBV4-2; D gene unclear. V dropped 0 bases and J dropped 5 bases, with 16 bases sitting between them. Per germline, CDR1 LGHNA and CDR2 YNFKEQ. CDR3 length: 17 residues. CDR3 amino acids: CASSQETLGEDTGELFF. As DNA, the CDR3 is TGTGCCAGCAGCCAAGAGACCCTTGGTGAGGATACCGGGGAGCTGTTTTTT.

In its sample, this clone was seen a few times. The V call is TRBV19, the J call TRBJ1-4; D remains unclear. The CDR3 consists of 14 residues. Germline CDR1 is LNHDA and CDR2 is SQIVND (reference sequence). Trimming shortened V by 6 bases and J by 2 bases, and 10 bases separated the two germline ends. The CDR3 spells CASRQDSTNEKLFF. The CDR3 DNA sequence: TGTGCCAGTAGGCAGGATTCCACTAATGAAAAACTGTTTTTT.

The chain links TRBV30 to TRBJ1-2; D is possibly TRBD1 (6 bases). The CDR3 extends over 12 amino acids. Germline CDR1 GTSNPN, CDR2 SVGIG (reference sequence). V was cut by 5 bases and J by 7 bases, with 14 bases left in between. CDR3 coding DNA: TGTGCCTGGCAGATGGGGGCCAGTGGCTACACCTTC. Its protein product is CAWQMGASGYTF.

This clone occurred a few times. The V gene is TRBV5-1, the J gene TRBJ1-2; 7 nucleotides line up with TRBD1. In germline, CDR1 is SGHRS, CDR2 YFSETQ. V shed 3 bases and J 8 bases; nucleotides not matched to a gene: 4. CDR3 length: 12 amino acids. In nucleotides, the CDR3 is TGCGCCAGCAGCTCACAGGGGTTCGGCTACACCTTC. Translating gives CASSSQGFGYTF.

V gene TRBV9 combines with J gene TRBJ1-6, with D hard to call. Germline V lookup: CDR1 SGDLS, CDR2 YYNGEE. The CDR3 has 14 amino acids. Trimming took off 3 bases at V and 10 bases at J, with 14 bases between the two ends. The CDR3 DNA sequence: TGTGCCAGCAGCGGGTCTATATTCAGGTCACCCCTCCACTTT. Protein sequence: CASSGSIFRSPLHF. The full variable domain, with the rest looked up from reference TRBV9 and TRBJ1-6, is DSGVTQTPKHLITATGQRVTLRCSPRSGDLSVYWYQQSLDQGLQFLIQYYNGEERAKGNILERFSAQQFPDLHSELNLSSLELGDSALYFCASSGSIFRSPLHFGNGTRLTVT.

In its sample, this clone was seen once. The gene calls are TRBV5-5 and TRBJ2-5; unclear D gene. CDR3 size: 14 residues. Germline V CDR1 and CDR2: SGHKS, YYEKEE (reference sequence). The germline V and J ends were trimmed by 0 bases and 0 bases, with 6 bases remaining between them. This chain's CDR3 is CASSLGQNQETQYF. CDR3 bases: TGTGCCAGCAGCTTGGGGCAGAACCAAGAGACCCAGTACTTC.

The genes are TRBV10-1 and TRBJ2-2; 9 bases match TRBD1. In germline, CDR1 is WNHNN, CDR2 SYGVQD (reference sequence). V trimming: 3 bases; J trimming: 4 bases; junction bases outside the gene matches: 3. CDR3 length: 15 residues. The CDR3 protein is CASSERTGATGELFF. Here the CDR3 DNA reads TGCGCCAGCAGTGAAAGGACAGGGGCCACCGGGGAGCTGTTTTTT.

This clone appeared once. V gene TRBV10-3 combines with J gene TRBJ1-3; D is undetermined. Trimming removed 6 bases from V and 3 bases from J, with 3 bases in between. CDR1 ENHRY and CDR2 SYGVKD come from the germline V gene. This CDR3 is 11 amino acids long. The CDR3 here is CAISGGNTIYF. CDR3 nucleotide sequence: TGTGCCATCAGCGGTGGAAACACCATATATTTT.

CDR3 residues: CAWRGRLAQAGELFF. As DNA, the CDR3 is TGTGCCTGGAGGGGTAGACTAGCTCAAGCCGGGGAGCTGTTTTTT. V and J are TRBV30 and TRBJ2-2, with TRBD2 matching 7 bases. The CDR3 spans 15 residues. The J segment lost 6 bases and the V segment lost 3 bases, leaving 10 bases of the junction unmatched. CDR1 is GTSNPN, CDR2 SVGIG, per germline (reference sequence).

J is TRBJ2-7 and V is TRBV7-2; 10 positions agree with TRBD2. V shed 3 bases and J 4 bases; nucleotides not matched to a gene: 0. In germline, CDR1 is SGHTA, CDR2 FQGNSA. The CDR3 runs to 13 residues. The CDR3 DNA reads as TGTGCCAGCAGCTTTAGCGGGGGGTACGAGCAGTACTTC. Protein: CASSFSGGYEQYF. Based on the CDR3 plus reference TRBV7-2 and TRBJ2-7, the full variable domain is GAGVSQSPSNKVTEKGKDVELRCDPISGHTALYWYRQSLGQGLEFLIYFQGNSAPDKSGLPSDRFSAERTGGSVSTLTIQRTQQEDSAVYLCASSFSGGYEQYFGPGTRLTVT.

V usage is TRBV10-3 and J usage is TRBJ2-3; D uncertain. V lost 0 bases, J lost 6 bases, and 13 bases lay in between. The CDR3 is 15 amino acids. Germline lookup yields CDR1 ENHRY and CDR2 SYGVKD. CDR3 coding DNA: TGTGCCATCAGTGAGTCGAGCCAATACTTCGATACGCAGTATTTT. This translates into CAISESSQYFDTQYF.

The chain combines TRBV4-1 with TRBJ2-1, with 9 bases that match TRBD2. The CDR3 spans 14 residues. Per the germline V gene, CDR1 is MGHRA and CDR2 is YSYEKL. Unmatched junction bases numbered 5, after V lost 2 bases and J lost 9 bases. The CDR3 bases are TGCGCCAGCAGCCAACCCGGGACTAGCATTGAGCAGTTCTTC. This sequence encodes CASSQPGTSIEQFF.

CDR3 amino acids: CASTELRRGQKLFF. In nucleotides, the CDR3 is TGTGCCAGTACAGAGCTTAGGAGGGGGCAAAAACTGTTTTTT. The chain has TRBV19 and TRBJ1-4; TRBD1 aligns across 7 bases. With V trimmed by 7 bases and J by 9 bases, 11 bases remained unmatched. The germline gives CDR1 LNHDA, CDR2 SQIVND (reference sequence). There are 14 residues in the CDR3.

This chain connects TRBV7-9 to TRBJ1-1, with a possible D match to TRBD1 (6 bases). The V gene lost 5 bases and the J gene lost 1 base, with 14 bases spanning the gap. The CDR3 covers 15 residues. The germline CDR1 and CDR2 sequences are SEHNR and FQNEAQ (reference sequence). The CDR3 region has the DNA TGTGCCAGCAGCCCCCAAACGGACAGGAACACTGAAGCTTTCTTT. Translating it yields CASSPQTDRNTEAFF.

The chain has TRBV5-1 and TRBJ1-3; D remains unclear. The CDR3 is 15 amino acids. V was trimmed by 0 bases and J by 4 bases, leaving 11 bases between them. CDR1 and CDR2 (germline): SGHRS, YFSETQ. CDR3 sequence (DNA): TGCGCCAGCAGCTTGGCGAGGGCAGCCGGAAACACCATATATTTT. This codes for CASSLARAAGNTIYF.

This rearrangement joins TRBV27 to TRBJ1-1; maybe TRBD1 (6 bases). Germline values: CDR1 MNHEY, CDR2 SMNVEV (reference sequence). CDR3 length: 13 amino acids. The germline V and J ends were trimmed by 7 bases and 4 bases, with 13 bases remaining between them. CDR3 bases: TGTGCCAGCAAAGGTTTCAGGGGCACTGAAGCTTTCTTT. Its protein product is CASKGFRGTEAFF.

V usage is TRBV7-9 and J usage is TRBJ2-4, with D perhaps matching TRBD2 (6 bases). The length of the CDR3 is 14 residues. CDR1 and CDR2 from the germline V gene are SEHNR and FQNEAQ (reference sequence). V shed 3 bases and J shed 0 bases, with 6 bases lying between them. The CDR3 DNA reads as TGTGCCAGCAGCTTTAGCGGAGCCAAAAACATTCAGTACTTC. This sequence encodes CASSFSGAKNIQYF.

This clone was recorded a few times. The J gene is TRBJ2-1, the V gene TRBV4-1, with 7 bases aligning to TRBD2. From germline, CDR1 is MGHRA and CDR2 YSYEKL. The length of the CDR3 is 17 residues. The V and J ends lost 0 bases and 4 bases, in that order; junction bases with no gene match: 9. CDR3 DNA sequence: TGCGCCAGCAGCCAAGACCCTCTGGGGGGGGAATACAATGAGCAGTTCTTC. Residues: CASSQDPLGGEYNEQFF.

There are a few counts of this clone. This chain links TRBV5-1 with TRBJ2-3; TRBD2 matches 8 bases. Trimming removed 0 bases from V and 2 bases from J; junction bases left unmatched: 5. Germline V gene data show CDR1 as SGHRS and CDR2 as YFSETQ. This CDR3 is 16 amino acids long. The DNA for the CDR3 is TGCGCCAGCAGCTTGGCCGGGACTAGATTCACAGATACGCAGTATTTT. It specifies CASSLAGTRFTDTQYF.

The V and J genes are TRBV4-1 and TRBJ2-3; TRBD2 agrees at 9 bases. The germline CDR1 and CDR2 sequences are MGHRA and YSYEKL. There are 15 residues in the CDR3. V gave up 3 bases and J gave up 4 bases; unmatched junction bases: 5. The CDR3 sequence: CASSQASGVSDTQYF. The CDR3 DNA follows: TGCGCCAGCAGCCAGGCTAGCGGGGTCTCAGATACGCAGTATTTT.

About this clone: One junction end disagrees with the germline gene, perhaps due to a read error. The CDR3 here is CASSLAARGAWETQYF. The CDR3 coding sequence is TGTGCTAGCAGCTTAGCGGCGCGGGGGGCCTGGGAGACCCAGTACTTC. The chain recombines TRBV7-7 with TRBJ2-5; TRBD2 aligns across 8 bases. The CDR3 covers 16 residues. Germline V CDR1 and CDR2: SSHAT, FNYEAQ (reference sequence). Full variable domain (outside the CDR3, taken from reference TRBV7-7 and TRBJ2-5): GAGVSQSPRYKVTKRGQDVTLRCDPISSHATLYWYQQALGQGPEFLTYFNYEAQPDKSGLPSDRFSAERPEGSISTLTIQRTEQRDSAMYRCASSLAARGAWETQYFGPGTRLLVL.

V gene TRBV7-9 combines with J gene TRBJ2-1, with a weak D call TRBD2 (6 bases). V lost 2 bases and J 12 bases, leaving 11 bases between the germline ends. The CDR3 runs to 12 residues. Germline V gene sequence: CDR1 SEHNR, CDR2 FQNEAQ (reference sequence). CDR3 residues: CASSLSKAGQFF. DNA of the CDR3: TGTGCCAGCAGCTTATCGAAAGCGGGGCAGTTCTTC. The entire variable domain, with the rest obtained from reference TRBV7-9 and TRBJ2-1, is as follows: DTGVSQNPRHKITKRGQNVTFRCDPISEHNRLYWYRQTLGQGPEFLTYFQNEAQLEKSRLLSDRFSAERPKGSFSTLEIQRTEQGDSAMYLCASSLSKAGQFFGPGTRLTVL.

DNA for the CDR3: TGTGCCAGCAGTGAATGGTGGGAGGCAGGGACCCAGTACTTC. It yields the protein CASSEWWEAGTQYF. V is TRBV2 and J is TRBJ2-5, with D possibly being TRBD2 (6 bases). The germline CDR1 and CDR2 sequences are SNHLY and FYNNEI. Trimming took 2 bases from V and 7 from J, leaving 14 bases between them. The CDR3 is 14 amino acids.

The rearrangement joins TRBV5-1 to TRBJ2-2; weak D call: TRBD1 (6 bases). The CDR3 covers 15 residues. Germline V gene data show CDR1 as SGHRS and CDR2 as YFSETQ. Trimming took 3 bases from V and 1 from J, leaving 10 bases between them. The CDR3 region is CASSSGHQNTGELFF. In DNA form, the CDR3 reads TGCGCCAGCAGCTCGGGACACCAGAACACCGGGGAGCTGTTTTTT.

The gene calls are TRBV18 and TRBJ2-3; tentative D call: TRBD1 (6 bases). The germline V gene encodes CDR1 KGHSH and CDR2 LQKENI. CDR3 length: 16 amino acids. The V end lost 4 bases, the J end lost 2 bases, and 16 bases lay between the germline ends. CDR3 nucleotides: TGTGCCAGCTCACAAACCGGCCAGGGGTCCACAGATACGCAGTATTTT. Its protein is CASSQTGQGSTDTQYF.

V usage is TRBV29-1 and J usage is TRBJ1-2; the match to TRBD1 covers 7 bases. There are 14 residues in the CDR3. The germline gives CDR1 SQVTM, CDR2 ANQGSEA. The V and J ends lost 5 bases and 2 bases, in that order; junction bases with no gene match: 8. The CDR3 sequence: CSVPAGTVNYGYTF. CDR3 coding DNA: TGCAGCGTTCCCGCCGGGACAGTGAACTATGGCTACACCTTC.